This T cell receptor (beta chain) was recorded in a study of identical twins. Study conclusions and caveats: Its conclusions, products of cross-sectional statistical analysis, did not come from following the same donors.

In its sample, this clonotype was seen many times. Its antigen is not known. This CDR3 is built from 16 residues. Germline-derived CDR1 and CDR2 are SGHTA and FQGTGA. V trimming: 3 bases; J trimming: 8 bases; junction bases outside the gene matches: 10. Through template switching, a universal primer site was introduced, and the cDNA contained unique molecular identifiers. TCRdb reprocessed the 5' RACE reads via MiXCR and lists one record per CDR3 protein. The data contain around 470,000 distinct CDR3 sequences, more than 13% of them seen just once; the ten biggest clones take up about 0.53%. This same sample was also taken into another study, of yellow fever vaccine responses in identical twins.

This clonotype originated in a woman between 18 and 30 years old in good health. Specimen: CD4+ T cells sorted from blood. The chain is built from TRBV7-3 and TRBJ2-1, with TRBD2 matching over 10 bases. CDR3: CASSFHPSGSRDEQFF. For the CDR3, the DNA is TGTGCCAGCAGCTTCCATCCTAGCGGGAGCCGGGATGAGCAGTTCTTC.